The entry below gives a single T cell receptor (beta chain) sequence along with its context. Seattle patients were enrolled during active infection and followed longitudinally. The data were taken from a study of blood T cell repertoires in COVID-19. At the level of the study: T cells, B-cell-depleted T cells, or PBMCs supplied cDNA or gDNA.

Germline V gene data show CDR1 as SGHRS and CDR2 as YFSETQ. J gave up 3 bases and V 0 bases, and 1 base lay outside the gene matches. The CDR3 runs to 16 residues. Source study methods: Scientists estimated how many nucleated cells there were by amplifying reference gene primers. Method: immunoSEQ multiplex PCR; TCRdb's copy keeps in-frame clones and lacks some. Clone size and V and J calls were adopted from that table, with D and trimming inferred from the DNA. The table has 200,000 to 300,000 clones, approximately 91% seen once. The rearrangement uses TRBV5-1 and TRBJ1-6, with 9 bases aligning to TRBD1. Sequences were obtained from peripheral blood. The sequence was obtained from a man aged 25-45 years with COVID-19, enrolled during active disease. The CDR3 nucleotides are TGCGCCAGCAGCTTGGGGACAGGGGTCTATAATTCACCCCTCCACTTT. It translates to CASSLGTGVYNSPLHF. Looking up the rest from reference TRBV5-1 and TRBJ1-6 gives the full variable domain: KAGVTQTPRYLIKTRGQQVTLSCSPISGHRSVSWYQQTPGQGLQFLFEYFSETQRNKGNFPGRFSGRQFSNSRSEMNVSTLELGDSALYLCASSLGTGVYNSPLHFGNGTRLTVT.